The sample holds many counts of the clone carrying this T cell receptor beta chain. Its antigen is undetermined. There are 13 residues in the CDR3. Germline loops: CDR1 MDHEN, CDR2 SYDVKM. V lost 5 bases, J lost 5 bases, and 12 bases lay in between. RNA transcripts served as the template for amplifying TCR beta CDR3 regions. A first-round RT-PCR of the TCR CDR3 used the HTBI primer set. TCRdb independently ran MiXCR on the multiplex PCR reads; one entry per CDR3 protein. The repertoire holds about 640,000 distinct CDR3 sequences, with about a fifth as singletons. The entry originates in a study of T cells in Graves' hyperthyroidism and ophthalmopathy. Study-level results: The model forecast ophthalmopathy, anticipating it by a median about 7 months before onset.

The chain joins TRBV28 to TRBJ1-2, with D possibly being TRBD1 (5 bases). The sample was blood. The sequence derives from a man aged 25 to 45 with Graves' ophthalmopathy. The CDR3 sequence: CASSRERQYGYTF. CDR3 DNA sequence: TGTGCCAGCAGTCGAGAACGACAGTATGGCTACACCTTC.